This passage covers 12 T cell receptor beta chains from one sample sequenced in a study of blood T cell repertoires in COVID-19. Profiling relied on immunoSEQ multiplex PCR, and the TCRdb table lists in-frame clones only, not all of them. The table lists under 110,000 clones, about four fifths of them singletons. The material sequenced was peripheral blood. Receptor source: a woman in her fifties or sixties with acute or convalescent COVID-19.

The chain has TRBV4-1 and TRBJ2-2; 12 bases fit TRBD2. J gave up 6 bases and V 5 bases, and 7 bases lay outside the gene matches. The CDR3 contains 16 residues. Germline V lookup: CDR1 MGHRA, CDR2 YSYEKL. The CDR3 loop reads CASSLTSGSTAGELFF. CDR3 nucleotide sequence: TGCGCCAGCAGCTTGACTAGCGGGAGTACGGCCGGGGAGCTGTTTTTT.

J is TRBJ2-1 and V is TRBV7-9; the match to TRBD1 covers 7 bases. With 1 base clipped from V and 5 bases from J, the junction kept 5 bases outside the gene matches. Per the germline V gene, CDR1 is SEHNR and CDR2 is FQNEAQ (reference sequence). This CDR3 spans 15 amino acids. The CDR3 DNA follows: TGTGCCAGCAGCTTAGGGGACAGACTTAACAATGAGCAGTTCTTC. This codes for CASSLGDRLNNEQFF. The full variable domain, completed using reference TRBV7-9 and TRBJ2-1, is DTGVSQNPRHKITKRGQNVTFRCDPISEHNRLYWYRQTLGQGPEFLTYFQNEAQLEKSRLLSDRFSAERPKGSFSTLEIQRTEQGDSAMYLCASSLGDRLNNEQFFGPGTRLTVL.

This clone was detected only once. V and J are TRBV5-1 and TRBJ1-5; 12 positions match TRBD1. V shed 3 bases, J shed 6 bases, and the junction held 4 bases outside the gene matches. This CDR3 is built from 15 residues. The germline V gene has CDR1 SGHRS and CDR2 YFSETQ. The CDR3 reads CASSSGQGAGQPQHF. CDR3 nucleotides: TGCGCCAGCAGCTCGGGACAGGGGGCGGGTCAGCCCCAGCATTTT.

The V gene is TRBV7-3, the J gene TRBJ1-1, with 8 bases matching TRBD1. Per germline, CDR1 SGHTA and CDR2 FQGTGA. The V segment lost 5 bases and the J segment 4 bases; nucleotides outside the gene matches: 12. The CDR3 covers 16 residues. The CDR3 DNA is TGTGCCAGCAGCGCGGAGGACAGGGAGGCGACCACTGAAGCTTTCTTT. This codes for CASSAEDREATTEAFF.

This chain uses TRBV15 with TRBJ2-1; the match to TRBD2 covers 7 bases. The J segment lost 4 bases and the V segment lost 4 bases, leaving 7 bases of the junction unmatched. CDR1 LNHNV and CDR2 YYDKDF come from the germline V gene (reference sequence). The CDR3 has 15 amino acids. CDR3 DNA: TGTGCCACCAGCAACGGGGGGAGCTCGTACAATGAGCAGTTCTTC. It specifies CATSNGGSSYNEQFF.

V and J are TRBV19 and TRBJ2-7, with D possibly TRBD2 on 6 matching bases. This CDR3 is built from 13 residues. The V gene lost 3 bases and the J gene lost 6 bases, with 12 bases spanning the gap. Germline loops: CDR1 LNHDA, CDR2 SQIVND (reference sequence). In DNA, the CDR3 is TGTGCCAGTAGTATTGTGTTGACTAGCGAGCAGTACTTC. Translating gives CASSIVLTSEQYF. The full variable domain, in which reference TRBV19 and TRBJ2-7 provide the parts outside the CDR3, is DGGITQSPKYLFRKEGQNVTLSCEQNLNHDAMYWYRQDPGQGLRLIYYSQIVNDFQKGDIAEGYSVSREKKESFPLTVTSAQKNPTAFYLCASSIVLTSEQYFGPGTRLTVT.

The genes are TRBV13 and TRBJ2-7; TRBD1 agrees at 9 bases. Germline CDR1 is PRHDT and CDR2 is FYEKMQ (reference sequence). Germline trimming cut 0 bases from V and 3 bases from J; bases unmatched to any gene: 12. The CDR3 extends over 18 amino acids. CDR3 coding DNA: TGTGCCAGCAGCTTAGGTTTATATCCAGAGGACAGGGGCTACGAGCAGTACTTC. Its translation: CASSLGLYPEDRGYEQYF.

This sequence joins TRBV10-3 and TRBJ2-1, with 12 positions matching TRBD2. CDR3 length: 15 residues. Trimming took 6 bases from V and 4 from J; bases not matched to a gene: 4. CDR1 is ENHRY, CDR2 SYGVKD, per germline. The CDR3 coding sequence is TGTGCCATCAGGGGAGGGACTAGCGGGTACAATGAGCAGTTCTTC. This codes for CAIRGGTSGYNEQFF.

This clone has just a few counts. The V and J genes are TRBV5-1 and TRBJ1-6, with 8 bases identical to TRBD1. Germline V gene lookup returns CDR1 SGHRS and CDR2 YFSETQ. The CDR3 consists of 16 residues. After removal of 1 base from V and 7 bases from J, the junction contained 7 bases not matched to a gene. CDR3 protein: CASSLTSQGANSPLHF. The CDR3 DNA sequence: TGCGCCAGCAGCTTGACGTCTCAGGGGGCGAATTCACCCCTCCACTTT.

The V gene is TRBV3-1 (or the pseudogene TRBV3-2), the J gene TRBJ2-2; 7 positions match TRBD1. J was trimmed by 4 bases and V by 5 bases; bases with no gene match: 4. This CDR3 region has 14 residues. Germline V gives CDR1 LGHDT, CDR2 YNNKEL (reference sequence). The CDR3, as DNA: TGTGCCAGCAGCAAGACAGGGATCACCGGGGAGCTGTTTTTT. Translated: CASSKTGITGELFF.

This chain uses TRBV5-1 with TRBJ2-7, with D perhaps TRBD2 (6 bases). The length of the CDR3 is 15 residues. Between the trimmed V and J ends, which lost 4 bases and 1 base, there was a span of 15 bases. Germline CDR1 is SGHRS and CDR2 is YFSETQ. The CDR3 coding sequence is TGCGCCAGCAGCCCCGGACTACCCGCTTCCTACGAGCAGTACTTC. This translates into CASSPGLPASYEQYF.

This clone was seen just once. CDR3: CASSTPGTGRFHYGYTF. The CDR3 nucleotides read TGTGCCAGCAGCACCCCCGGGACAGGGAGGTTTCACTATGGCTACACCTTC. The V call is TRBV7-8, the J call TRBJ1-2; 9 positions agree with TRBD1. The CDR3 has 17 amino acids. Germline CDR1 reads SGHVS; CDR2 reads FQNEAQ. J lost 3 bases, V lost 5 bases, and 13 bases had no gene match. The variable domain in full, completed from reference TRBV7-8 and TRBJ1-2, reads GAGVSQSPRYKVAKRGQDVALRCDPISGHVSLFWYQQALGQGPEFLTYFQNEAQLDKSGLPSDRFFAERPEGSVSTLKIQRTQQEDSAVYLCASSTPGTGRFHYGYTFGSGTRLTVV.